Below are 10 T cell receptor beta chains sequenced from a single sample in a study of tumor and adjacent non-tumor tissue in lung cancer. No cell sorting was done before RNA was extracted from the tissue. More than 3 cm separated this lung sample from the edge of the tumor. A modified ARM-PCR protocol with three rounds of nested PCR amplified TCRbeta. TCRdb processed the multiplex PCR reads anew with MiXCR; each CDR3 protein has one entry. The sample yields fewer than 90,000 distinct CDR3 sequences, more than 75% seen once. Source material: distant non-tumor lung tissue. The receptors come from a woman aged 45-60 years with non-small cell lung cancer.

The chain couples TRBV11-2 to TRBJ2-1; 9 positions match TRBD2. Germline values: CDR1 SGHAT, CDR2 FQNNGV. V lost 6 bases and J lost 9; bases outside the gene matches: 12. This CDR3 comprises 15 residues. The CDR3 nucleotides read TGTGCCAGCAGTCTCTCGGCGGGAGGGCCGTGTGAGCAGTTCTTC. Translating gives CASSLSAGGPCEQFF.

This clonotype has a count of ten or more. The chain links TRBV19 to TRBJ2-7; D may correspond to TRBD1 or TRBD2 (5 bases each). V dropped 7 bases and J dropped 4 bases, with 14 bases sitting between them. CDR3 size: 13 residues. Germline CDR1 reads LNHDA; CDR2 reads SQIVND (reference sequence). CDR3 nucleotides: TGTGCCAGTACGGGGCCGGTGGAATACGAGCAGTACTTC. Translating gives CASTGPVEYEQYF.

In regard to this clonotype: This may be a read error: a much more frequent sequence differs by one nucleotide. The V and J genes are TRBV20-1 and TRBJ1-6; D perhaps matches TRBD1 (5 bases). The V and J ends lost 0 bases and 7 bases respectively, with 10 bases between them. Germline V CDR1 and CDR2: DFQATT, SNEGSKA (reference sequence). The CDR3 loop spans 14 amino acids. The CDR3 region is CSARDGRVNSPLHF. For the CDR3, the DNA is TGCAGTGCTAGAGATGGCAGGGTGAATTCACCCCTCCACTTT.

As to this clonotype: The junction does not match germline at one end; this may be a read error. The V and J genes are TRBV6-1 and TRBJ2-5, with D unclear. This CDR3 spans 12 amino acids. Germline V gives CDR1 MNHNS, CDR2 SASEGT. CDR3 sequence (DNA): TGTGCCTGCTGTGGTCCCGAAGAGACCCAATACTTC. Translation: CACCGPEETQYF.

Of note for this clonotype: One junction end disagrees with the germline gene, perhaps due to a read error. The chain employs TRBV23-1 and TRBJ2-7; TRBD1 is a possible D gene (6 bases). TRBV23-1 belongs to the ORF category, with a function that is uncertain. CDR3 length: 22 residues. CDR3 in amino acids: CASSQSYGHRARHTDPTYEQCF. The CDR3 DNA is TGCGCCAGCAGTCAATCATACGGACACAGGGCAAGGCACACTGATCCTACCTACGAGCAGTGCTTC.

With respect to this clonotype: The missing conserved phenylalanine or tryptophan at the end of this CDR3 makes a read error likely. The rearrangement links TRBV10-3 to TRBJ2-3; 7 nucleotides line up with TRBD1. There are 14 residues in the CDR3. Germline loops: CDR1 ENHRY, CDR2 SYGVKD. The CDR3 is CAISDRAGTDTQYY. CDR3 coding DNA: TGTGCTATCAGTGACAGGGCGGGCACAGATACGCAGTATTAT.

For this clonotype: A junction boundary mismatches the germline segment, possibly from a read error. V usage is TRBV6-6 and J usage is TRBJ2-3; D might be TRBD1 (5 bases). Judging by the DNA end, TRBJ1-5 fits better; the J call may be wrong. Germline CDR1 and CDR2: MNHNY and SVGAGI (reference sequence). This CDR3 is built from 14 residues. The CDR3 DNA follows: TGTGCTAGCACCGAAGACAGTACTGCAGATACGCAGCATTTT. This gives the protein CASTEDSTADTQHF.

Notes on this clonotype: One end of the junction is discordant with germline, which a read error may explain. The chain links TRBV4-1 to TRBJ1-1; D uncertain. The CDR3 has 20 residues. CDR1 MGHRA and CDR2 YSYEKL come from the germline V gene. This CDR3 is CASRQDRVGSVSGGNTEAFF. CDR3 nucleotide sequence: TGCGCCAGCAGACAAGATAGGGTGGGCAGCGTCTCCGGCGGTAACACTGAAGCTTTCTTT.

This rearrangement joins TRBV6-1 to TRBJ1-5, with D tentatively TRBD1 or TRBD2 (7 bases each). The tail of the sequence fits TRBJ2-3 better, so the J call may be wrong. Germline CDR1 and CDR2: MNHNS and SASEGT. There are 14 residues in the CDR3. The DNA of the CDR3 is TGTGCCAGCAAGGAGACAGGGAGGGGGCAGCCCCAGTATTTT. Protein product: CASKETGRGQPQYF.

This clonotype is deemed medium-sized. The chain is built from TRBV10-2 and TRBJ1-4, with D possibly being TRBD1 (5 bases). V was trimmed by 8 bases and J by 5 bases, leaving 9 bases between them. CDR3 length: 12 residues. Germline V gene data show CDR1 as WSHSY and CDR2 as SAAADI. CDR3 region: CASGRQNEKLFF. CDR3 DNA: TGCGCCAGCGGCCGACAGAATGAAAAACTGTTTTTT.